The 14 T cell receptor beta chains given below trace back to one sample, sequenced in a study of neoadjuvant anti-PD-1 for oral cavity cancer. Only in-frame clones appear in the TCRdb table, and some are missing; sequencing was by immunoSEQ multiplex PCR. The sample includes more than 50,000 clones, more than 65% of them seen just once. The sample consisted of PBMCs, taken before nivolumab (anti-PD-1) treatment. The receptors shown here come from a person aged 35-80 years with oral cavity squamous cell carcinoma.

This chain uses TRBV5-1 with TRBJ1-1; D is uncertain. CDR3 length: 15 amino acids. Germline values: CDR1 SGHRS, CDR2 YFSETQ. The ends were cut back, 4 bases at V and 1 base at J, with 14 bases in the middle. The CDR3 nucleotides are TGCGCCAGCAGCCTTCAGCCGGTTGAGAACACTGAAGCTTTCTTT. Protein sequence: CASSLQPVENTEAFF.

CDR3 coding DNA: TGTGCCAGCAGCTCCGGGGGGCCGTCACCCCTCCACTTT. It translates to CASSSGGPSPLHF. The chain is built from TRBV11-3 and TRBJ1-6; D is possibly TRBD1 (6 bases). The CDR3 runs 13 residues. The V end was cut by 4 bases, the J end by 10 bases, with 11 bases between. Germline values: CDR1 SGHNT, CDR2 YENEEA.

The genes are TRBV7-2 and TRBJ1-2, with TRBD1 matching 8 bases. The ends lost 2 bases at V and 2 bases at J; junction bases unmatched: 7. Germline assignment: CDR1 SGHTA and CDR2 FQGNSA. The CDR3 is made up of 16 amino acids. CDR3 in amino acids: CASSLSGQGLNYGYTF. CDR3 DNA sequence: TGTGCCAGCAGCTTATCCGGACAGGGTCTAAACTATGGCTACACCTTC.

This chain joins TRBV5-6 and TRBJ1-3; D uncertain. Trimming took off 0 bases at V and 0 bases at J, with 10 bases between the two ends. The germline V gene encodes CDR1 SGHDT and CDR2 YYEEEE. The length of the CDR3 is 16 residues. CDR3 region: CASSLDMGYSGNTIYF. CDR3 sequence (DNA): TGTGCCAGCAGCTTGGACATGGGGTACTCTGGAAACACCATATATTTT. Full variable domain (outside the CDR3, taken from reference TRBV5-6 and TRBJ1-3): DAGVTQSPTHLIKTRGQQVTLRCSPKSGHDTVSWYQQALGQGPQFIFQYYEEEERQRGNFPDRFSGHQFPNYSSELNVNALLLGDSALYLCASSLDMGYSGNTIYFGEGSWLTVV.

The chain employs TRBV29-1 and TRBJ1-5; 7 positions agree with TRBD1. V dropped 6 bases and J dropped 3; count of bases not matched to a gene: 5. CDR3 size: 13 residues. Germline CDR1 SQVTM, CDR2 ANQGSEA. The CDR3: CSVSQGNNQPQHF. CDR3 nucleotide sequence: TGCAGCGTGTCACAGGGGAACAATCAGCCCCAGCATTTT.

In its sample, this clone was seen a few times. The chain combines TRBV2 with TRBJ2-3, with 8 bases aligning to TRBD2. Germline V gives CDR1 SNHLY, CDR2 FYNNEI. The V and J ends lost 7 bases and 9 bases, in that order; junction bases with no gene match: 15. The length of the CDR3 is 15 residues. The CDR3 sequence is CASKTPTGLGLTQYF. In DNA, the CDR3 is TGTGCCAGCAAAACACCAACGGGACTAGGTCTAACGCAGTATTTT. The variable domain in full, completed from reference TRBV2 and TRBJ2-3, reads EPEVTQTPSHQVTQMGQEVILRCVPISNHLYFYWYRQILGQKVEFLVSFYNNEISEKSEIFDDQFSVERPDGSNFTLKIRSTKLEDSAMYFCASKTPTGLGLTQYFGPGTRLTVL.

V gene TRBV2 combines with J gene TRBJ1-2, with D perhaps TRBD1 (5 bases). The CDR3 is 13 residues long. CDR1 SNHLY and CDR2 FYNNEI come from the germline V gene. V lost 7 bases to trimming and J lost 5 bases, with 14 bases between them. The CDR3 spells CASIGEGQYGYTF. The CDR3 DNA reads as TGTGCCAGCATAGGGGAGGGTCAGTATGGCTACACCTTC.

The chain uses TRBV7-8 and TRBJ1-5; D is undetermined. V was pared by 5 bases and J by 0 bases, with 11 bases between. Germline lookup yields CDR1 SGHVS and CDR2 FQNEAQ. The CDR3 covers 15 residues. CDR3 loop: CASSAHRDSNQPQHF. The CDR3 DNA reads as TGTGCCAGCAGCGCCCATAGAGATAGCAATCAGCCCCAGCATTTT. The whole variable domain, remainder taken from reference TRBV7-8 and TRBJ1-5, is GAGVSQSPRYKVAKRGQDVALRCDPISGHVSLFWYQQALGQGPEFLTYFQNEAQLDKSGLPSDRFFAERPEGSVSTLKIQRTQQEDSAVYLCASSAHRDSNQPQHFGDGTRLSIL.

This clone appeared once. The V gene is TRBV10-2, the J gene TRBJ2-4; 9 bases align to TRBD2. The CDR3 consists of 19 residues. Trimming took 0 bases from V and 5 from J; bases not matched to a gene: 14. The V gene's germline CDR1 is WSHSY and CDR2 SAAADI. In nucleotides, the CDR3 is TGCGCCAGCAGTGAGTCGCGGGGGGGCTTTAGTAATCGAGAAAACATTCAGTACTTC. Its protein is CASSESRGGFSNRENIQYF.

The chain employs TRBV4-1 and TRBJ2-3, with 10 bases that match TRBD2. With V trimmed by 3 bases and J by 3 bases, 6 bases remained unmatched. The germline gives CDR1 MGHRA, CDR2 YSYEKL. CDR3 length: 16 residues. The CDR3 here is CASSHHRLAGTDTQYF. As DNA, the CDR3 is TGCGCCAGCAGCCATCACCGACTAGCGGGTACAGATACGCAGTATTTT.

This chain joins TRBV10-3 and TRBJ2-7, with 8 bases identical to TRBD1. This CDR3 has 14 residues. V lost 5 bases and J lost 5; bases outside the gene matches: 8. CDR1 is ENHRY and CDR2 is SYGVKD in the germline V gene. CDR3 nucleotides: TGTGCCATCAGTCCAGGTGACAGGGGCCACGAGCAGTACTTC. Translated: CAISPGDRGHEQYF.

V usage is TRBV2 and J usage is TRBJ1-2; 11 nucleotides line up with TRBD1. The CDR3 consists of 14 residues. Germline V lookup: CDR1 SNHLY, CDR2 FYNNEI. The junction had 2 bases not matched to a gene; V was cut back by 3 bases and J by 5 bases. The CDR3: CASSEDRGLYGYTF. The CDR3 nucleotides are TGTGCCAGCAGTGAGGACAGGGGGCTTTATGGCTACACCTTC.

The CDR3: CASSWASLDTDTQYF. The CDR3 DNA reads as TGTGCCAGCAGCTGGGCCAGCTTGGACACAGATACGCAGTATTTT. The chain couples TRBV7-9 to TRBJ2-3, with D unclear. The V and J ends lost 4 bases and 2 bases respectively, with 13 bases between them. CDR3 size: 15 residues. CDR1 SEHNR and CDR2 FQNEAQ come from the germline V gene (reference sequence).

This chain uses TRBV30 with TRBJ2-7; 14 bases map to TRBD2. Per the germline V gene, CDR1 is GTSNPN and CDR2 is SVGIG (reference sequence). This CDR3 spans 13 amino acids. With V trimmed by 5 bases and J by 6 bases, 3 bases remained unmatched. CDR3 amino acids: CAWRTSGRLEQYF. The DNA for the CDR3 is TGTGCCTGGCGGACTAGCGGGAGGCTCGAGCAGTACTTC. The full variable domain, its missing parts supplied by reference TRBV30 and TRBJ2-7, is SQTIHQWPATLVQPVGSPLSLECTVEGTSNPNLYWYRQAAGRGLQLLFYSVGIGQISSEVPQNLSASRPQDRQFILSSKKLLLSDSGFYLCAWRTSGRLEQYFGPGTRLTVT.